This T cell receptor beta chain is from a study of blood T cells in healthy people across ages. Turning to the study itself: T cells yielded about one barcoded beta molecule per two cells through template switching.

A second PCR of 7 to 11 cycles used a sample-barcoded 5' primer and a J-beta primer mix. In TCRdb, the 5' RACE reads were re-called with MiXCR into one record per CDR3 protein. The data show under 1,000,000 distinct CDR3 sequences, about 47% seen once. The germline gives CDR1 SGHAT, CDR2 FQDESV (reference sequence). V shed 0 bases and J shed 11 bases, with 19 bases lying between them. This CDR3 is built from 15 residues. This clonotype originated in an older man in good health. The chain links TRBV11-1 to TRBJ2-5; D may be TRBD2 (5 bases). The sample consisted of blood. CDR3 nucleotide sequence: TGTGCCAGCAGCTTAGCCGAGGACGGAGGAAGTGAGCAGTACTTC. Its protein is CASSLAEDGGSEQYF.